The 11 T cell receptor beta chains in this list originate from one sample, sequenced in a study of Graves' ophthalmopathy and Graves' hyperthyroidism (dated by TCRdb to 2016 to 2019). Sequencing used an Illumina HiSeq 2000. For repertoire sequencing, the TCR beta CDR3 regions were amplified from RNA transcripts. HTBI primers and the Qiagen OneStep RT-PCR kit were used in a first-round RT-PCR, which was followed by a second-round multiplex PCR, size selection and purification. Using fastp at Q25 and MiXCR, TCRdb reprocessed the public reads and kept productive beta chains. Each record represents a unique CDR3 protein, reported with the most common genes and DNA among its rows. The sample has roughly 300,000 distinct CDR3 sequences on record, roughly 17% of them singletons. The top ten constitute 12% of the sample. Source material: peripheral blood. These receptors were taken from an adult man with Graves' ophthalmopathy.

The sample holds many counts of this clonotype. The CDR3 loop reads CASSVNRGGGYTF. CDR3 in DNA: TGTGCCAGCAGCGTTAACAGGGGAGGAGGCTACACCTTC. The chain employs TRBV2 and TRBJ1-2; 7 nucleotides agree with TRBD1. Germline V gene sequence: CDR1 SNHLY, CDR2 FYNNEI. CDR3 length: 13 amino acids. The V and J ends lost 6 bases and 8 bases, in that order; junction bases with no gene match: 9.

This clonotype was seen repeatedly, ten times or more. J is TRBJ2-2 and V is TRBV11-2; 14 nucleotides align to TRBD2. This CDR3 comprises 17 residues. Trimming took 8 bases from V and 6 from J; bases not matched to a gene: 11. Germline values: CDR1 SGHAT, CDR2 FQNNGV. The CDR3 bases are TGTGCCAGCTTACCGGGACTAGCGGGAGACAGCGCCGGGGAGCTGTTTTTT. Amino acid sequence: CASLPGLAGDSAGELFF. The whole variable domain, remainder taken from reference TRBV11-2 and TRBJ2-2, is EAGVAQSPRYKIIEKRQSVAFWCNPISGHATLYWYQQILGQGPKLLIQFQNNGVVDDSQLPKDRFSAERLKGVDSTLKIQPAKLEDSAVYLCASLPGLAGDSAGELFFGEGSRLTVL.

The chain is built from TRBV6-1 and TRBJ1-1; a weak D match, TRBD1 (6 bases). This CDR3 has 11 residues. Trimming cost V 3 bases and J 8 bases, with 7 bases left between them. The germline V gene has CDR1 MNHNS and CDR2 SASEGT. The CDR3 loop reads CASSDTGEAFF. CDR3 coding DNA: TGTGCCAGCAGTGACACAGGGGAAGCTTTCTTT.

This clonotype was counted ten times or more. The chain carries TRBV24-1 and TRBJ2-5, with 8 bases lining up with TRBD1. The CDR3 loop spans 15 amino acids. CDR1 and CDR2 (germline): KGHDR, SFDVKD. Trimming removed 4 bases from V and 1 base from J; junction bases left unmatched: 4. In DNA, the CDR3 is TGTGCCACCAGTGAGACAGGGGTTAGCCAAGAGACCCAGTACTTC. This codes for CATSETGVSQETQYF.

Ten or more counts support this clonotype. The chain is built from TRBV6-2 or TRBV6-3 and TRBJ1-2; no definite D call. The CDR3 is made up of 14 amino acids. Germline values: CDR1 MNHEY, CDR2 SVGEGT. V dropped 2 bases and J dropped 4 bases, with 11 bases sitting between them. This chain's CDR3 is CASSYDSGSYGYTF. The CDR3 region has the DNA TGTGCCAGCAGTTACGACTCGGGGTCCTATGGCTACACCTTC.

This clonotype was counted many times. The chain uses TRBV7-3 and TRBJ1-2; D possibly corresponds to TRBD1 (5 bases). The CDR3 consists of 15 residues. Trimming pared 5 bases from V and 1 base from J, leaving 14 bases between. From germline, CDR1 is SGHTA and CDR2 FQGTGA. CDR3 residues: CASSPTSGNNYGYTF. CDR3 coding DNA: TGTGCCAGCAGCCCTACCTCAGGGAATAACTATGGCTACACCTTC.

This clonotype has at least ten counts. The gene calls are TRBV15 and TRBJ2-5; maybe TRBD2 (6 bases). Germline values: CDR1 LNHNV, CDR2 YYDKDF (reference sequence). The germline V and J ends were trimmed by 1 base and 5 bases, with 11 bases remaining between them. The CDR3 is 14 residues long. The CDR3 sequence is CATSRVAGRETQYF. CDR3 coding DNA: TGTGCCACCAGCAGAGTCGCGGGGCGGGAGACCCAGTACTTC.

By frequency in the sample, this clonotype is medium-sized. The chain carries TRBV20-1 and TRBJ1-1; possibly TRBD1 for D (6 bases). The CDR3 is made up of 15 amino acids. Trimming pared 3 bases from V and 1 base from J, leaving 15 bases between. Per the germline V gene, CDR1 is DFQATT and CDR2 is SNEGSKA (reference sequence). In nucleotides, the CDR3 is TGCAGTGCTAGGAAGGACAGTAGAAGGAACACTGAAGCTTTCTTT. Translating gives CSARKDSRRNTEAFF.

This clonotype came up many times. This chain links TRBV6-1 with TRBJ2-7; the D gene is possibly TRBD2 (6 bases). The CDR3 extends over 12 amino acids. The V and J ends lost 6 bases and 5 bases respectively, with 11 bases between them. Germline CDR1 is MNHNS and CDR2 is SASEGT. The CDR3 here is CASSGGTDEQYF. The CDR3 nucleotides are TGTGCCAGCAGCGGAGGGACTGACGAGCAGTACTTC.

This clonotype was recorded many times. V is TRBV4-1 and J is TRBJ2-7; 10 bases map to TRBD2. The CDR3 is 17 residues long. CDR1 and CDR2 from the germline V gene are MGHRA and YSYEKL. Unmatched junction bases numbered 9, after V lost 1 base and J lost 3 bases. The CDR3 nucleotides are TGCGCCAGCAGCCAAGGGAATAGCGGGGGGCGTATCTACGAGCAGTACTTC. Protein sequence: CASSQGNSGGRIYEQYF.

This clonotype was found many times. CDR3 sequence (DNA): TGTGCCAGCAGCCAAGATTTGTGGGAACACGAGCAGTACTTC. Translated, it gives CASSQDLWEHEQYF. The chain couples TRBV3-1 to TRBJ2-7; D remains unclear. This CDR3 contains 14 residues. V was shortened by 0 bases and J by 5 bases, with 11 bases between the two germline ends. Germline lookup yields CDR1 LGHDT and CDR2 YNNKEL (reference sequence).